The 8 T cell receptor beta chains below come from one sample, sequenced in a study of regulatory T cells in long-lasting Graves disease. Time point in this sample: persistent/refractory GD, antithyroid drugs over 5 years with positive TRAb. PBMCs were the source of the RNA used for TCR sequencing. Building of the TCR beta libraries involved iRepertoire HTBI primers and Arm-PCR of CDR3 regions. TCRdb re-called the multiplex PCR reads through MiXCR, storing one row per CDR3 protein. The profile shows some 370,000 distinct CDR3 sequences, roughly 25% of them singletons. The sequencing used peripheral blood mononuclear cells (PBMCs), collected when the disease was refractory, from a patient treated with antithyroid drugs. The receptor source for this set is a woman between 35 and 50 years old with Graves disease.

The chain combines TRBV7-9 with TRBJ1-4, with D possibly being TRBD1 (5 bases). Germline values: CDR1 SEHNR, CDR2 FQNEAQ (reference sequence). The V end was cut by 2 bases, the J end by 12 bases, with 13 bases between. The CDR3 loop spans 13 amino acids. CDR3 sequence reads: CASSLRAKGELFF. CDR3 coding DNA: TGTGCCAGCAGCTTAAGGGCCAAAGGGGAACTGTTTTTT.

Worth noting for this clonotype: A much larger clone lies a single base off, so this may be a read error. Because it lacks the conserved phenylalanine or tryptophan at the end, this CDR3 is likely a read error. In DNA, the CDR3 is TGTGCCAGCAGCCGCGTGGCGGAAGGGGACACTGAAGCTTTCTCT. Its translation: CASSRVAEGDTEAFS. The chain joins TRBV28 to TRBJ1-1; D is possibly TRBD1 (5 bases). Germline loops: CDR1 MDHEN, CDR2 SYDVKM. The V gene lost 6 bases and the J gene lost 3 bases, with 17 bases spanning the gap. The CDR3 loop spans 15 amino acids.

This clonotype showed up many times. The CDR3 DNA reads as TGCAGCGTTGAATTCCTGGGAGGCTACACCTTC. Translating it yields CSVEFLGGYTF. The rearrangement uses TRBV29-1 and TRBJ1-2; no firm D call. This CDR3 spans 11 amino acids. Germline V gene lookup returns CDR1 SQVTM and CDR2 ANQGSEA. Trimming cost V 2 bases and J 8 bases, with 9 bases left between them.

Many counts were recorded for this clonotype. The CDR3 here is CASSLGGWGQKDGYTF. The CDR3 DNA reads TGTGCCAGCAGTTTGGGGGGTTGGGGACAGAAAGATGGCTACACCTTC. J is TRBJ1-2 and V is TRBV28; 7 positions match TRBD1. Germline CDR1 reads MDHEN; CDR2 reads SYDVKM. This CDR3 has 16 amino acids. The V and J ends lost 3 bases and 6 bases, in that order; junction bases with no gene match: 13.

As for this clonotype: A much more abundant neighbour one base away suggests this may be a read error. The rearrangement links TRBV6-5 to TRBJ1-1; D is unclear. The CDR3 is 13 residues long. V was clipped by 3 bases and J by 3 bases, with 8 bases between them. Germline loops: CDR1 MNHEY, CDR2 SVGAGI. In DNA form, the CDR3 reads TGTGCCAGCAGTTATTCTCGGGACACTGAAGCTTTCTTT. Translation: CASSYSRDTEAFF.

A few counts support this clonotype. The chain recombines TRBV12-3 or TRBV12-4 with TRBJ2-2; 9 nucleotides line up with TRBD1. The CDR3 runs to 16 residues. V shed 3 bases and J 4 bases; nucleotides not matched to a gene: 6. CDR3 DNA: TGTGCCAGCAGTTTCCCGGGACAGGGCCCCACCGGGGAGCTGTTTTTT. Amino acids: CASSFPGQGPTGELFF.

The CDR3 reads CASSQSGTRRRGELFF. In DNA, the CDR3 is TGTGCCAGCAGCCAGTCCGGGACTCGGCGGAGGGGGGAGCTGTTTTTT. The chain is built from TRBV14 and TRBJ2-2; TRBD2 is a possible D gene (6 bases). From germline, CDR1 is SGHDN and CDR2 FVKESK. Trimming stripped 3 bases from V and 8 bases from J, with 19 bases between. The CDR3 is made up of 16 amino acids. The variable domain in full, with the rest retrieved from reference TRBV14 and TRBJ2-2, is EAGVTQFPSHSVIEKGQTVTLRCDPISGHDNLYWYRRVMGKEIKFLLHFVKESKQDESGMPNNRFLAERTGGTYSTLKVQPAELEDSGVYFCASSQSGTRRRGELFFGEGSRLTVL.

This clonotype was counted between two and nine times. The rearrangement links TRBV20-1 to TRBJ2-5; TRBD2 aligns across 7 bases. The length of the CDR3 is 15 residues. With V trimmed by 1 base and J by 5 bases, 10 bases remained unmatched. Looked up from germline, CDR1 is DFQATT and CDR2 is SNEGSKA (reference sequence). CDR3 DNA: TGCAGTGCTAGAGGGGAGTGGCGGGAGAGGGAGACCCAGTACTTC. It is translated as CSARGEWRERETQYF.